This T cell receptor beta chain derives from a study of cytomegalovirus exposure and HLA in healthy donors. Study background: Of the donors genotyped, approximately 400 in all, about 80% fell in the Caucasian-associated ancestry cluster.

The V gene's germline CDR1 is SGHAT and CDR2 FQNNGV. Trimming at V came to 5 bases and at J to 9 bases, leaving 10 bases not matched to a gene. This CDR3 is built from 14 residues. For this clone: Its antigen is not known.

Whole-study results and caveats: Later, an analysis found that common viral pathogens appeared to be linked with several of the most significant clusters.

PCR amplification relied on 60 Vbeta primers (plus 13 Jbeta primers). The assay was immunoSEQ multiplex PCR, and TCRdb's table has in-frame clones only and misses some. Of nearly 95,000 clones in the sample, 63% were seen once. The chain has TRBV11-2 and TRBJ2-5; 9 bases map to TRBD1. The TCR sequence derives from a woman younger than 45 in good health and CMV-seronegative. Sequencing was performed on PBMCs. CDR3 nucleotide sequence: TGTGCCAGCAGCCTTAACAGGGGGCAGGGGGCCCAGTACTTC. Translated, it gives CASSLNRGQGAQYF. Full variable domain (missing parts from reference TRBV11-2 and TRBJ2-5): EAGVAQSPRYKIIEKRQSVAFWCNPISGHATLYWYQQILGQGPKLLIQFQNNGVVDDSQLPKDRFSAERLKGVDSTLKIQPAKLEDSAVYLCASSLNRGQGAQYFGPGTRLLVL.